The 6 T cell receptor beta chains below come from one sample, sequenced in a study of read filtering for tumor transcriptome and immune sequencing. Molecular barcoded adaptors covering alpha/delta and beta/gamma chains were used on approximately 440 ng RNA. TCRdb called the reads again in MiXCR, with one record for every CDR3 protein. The sample includes about 54,000 distinct CDR3 sequences, more than 9% of them seen just once. The sequenced sample consisted of a population of CD138-negative cells sorted from bone marrow. The receptors come from a donor at least 40 years old with multiple myeloma.

This clonotype occurred many times. The chain couples TRBV7-6 to TRBJ2-7; possible D gene TRBD2, 5 bases. Trimming removed 1 base at V and 2 bases at J, with 12 bases between. The CDR3 spans 15 residues. Germline values: CDR1 SGHVS, CDR2 FNYEAQ. CDR3 protein: CASSLVLGSTYEQYF. The CDR3 DNA sequence: TGTGCCAGCAGCTTAGTGCTGGGGAGTACCTACGAGCAGTACTTC.

This clonotype appeared many times. The gene calls are TRBV7-8 and TRBJ1-5; D not certain. Per germline, CDR1 SGHVS and CDR2 FQNEAQ. CDR3 size: 13 residues. The V end was cut by 3 bases, the J end by 7 bases, with 10 bases between. The chain's CDR3 is CASSFTREQPQHF. The CDR3 DNA sequence: TGTGCCAGCAGCTTTACCCGCGAGCAGCCCCAGCATTTT.

Regarding this clonotype: This likely stems from a read error, as it lies one base from a far larger clone. This chain uses TRBV12-3 or TRBV12-4 with TRBJ1-1, with D possibly being TRBD1 (6 bases). The CDR3 length is 17 residues. V lost 5 bases to trimming and J lost 1 base, with 20 bases between them. CDR3 sequence (DNA): TGTGCCAGCAGTGAATTAGCGGACAGCAATTCGAACACTGAAGCTTTCTTT. Protein product: CASSELADSNSNTEAFF.

This clonotype appeared many times. The rearrangement links TRBV5-4 to TRBJ1-1; no reliable D call. This CDR3 spans 14 amino acids. The V and J ends lost 2 bases and 4 bases respectively, with 12 bases between them. Germline V gene data show CDR1 as SGHNT and CDR2 as YYREEE (reference sequence). CDR3 amino acids: CASSLPGQFTEAFF. The DNA for the CDR3 is TGTGCCAGCAGCTTACCGGGTCAATTCACTGAAGCTTTCTTT.

This clonotype was observed many times. The V gene is TRBV20-1, the J gene TRBJ1-5, with D possibly TRBD1 on 5 matching bases. CDR3 size: 15 residues. Trimming took 3 bases from V and 7 from J, leaving 19 bases between them. The germline V gene encodes CDR1 DFQATT and CDR2 SNEGSKA (reference sequence). CDR3 nucleotides: TGCAGTGCTAGTCGCGGGGTACAGGTAAAACAGCCCCAGCATTTT. This codes for CSASRGVQVKQPQHF.

This clonotype was found many times. The chain uses TRBV20-1 and TRBJ2-5; D may be TRBD1 (6 bases). CDR3 length equals 12 residues. Per germline, CDR1 DFQATT and CDR2 SNEGSKA (reference sequence). V lost 6 bases and J lost 5, with 13 bases in between. The CDR3: CSAHGQGETQYF. CDR3 nucleotides: TGCAGTGCACATGGCCAGGGGGAGACCCAGTACTTC.